The 14 T cell receptor beta chains in this list originate from one sample, sequenced in a study of blood T cells in healthy people across ages. Sample-barcoded 5' priming and a J-beta primer mix drove a second PCR of roughly 7 to 11 cycles. TCRdb re-called the 5' RACE reads with MiXCR, one entry per CDR3 protein. The profile shows hundreds of thousands of distinct CDR3 sequences, roughly 31% of them singletons. Input material: blood. These receptors originate from a woman older than 75 in good health.

This clonotype was observed many times. The chain carries TRBV9 and TRBJ2-1; D is tentatively TRBD1 or TRBD2 (6 bases each). The germline V and J ends were trimmed by 0 bases and 7 bases, with 17 bases remaining between them. Germline V gene lookup returns CDR1 SGDLS and CDR2 YYNGEE. The CDR3 is 16 amino acids. The CDR3 loop is CASSVDARGRWNEQFF. The DNA of the CDR3 is TGTGCCAGCAGCGTAGACGCTCGGGGGCGTTGGAATGAGCAGTTCTTC.

This clonotype was counted between two and nine times. The chain joins TRBV20-1 to TRBJ2-3, with 8 bases fitting TRBD2. CDR3 length: 15 amino acids. Germline V gene sequence: CDR1 DFQATT, CDR2 SNEGSKA (reference sequence). V lost 3 bases, J lost 3 bases, and 8 bases stayed unmatched. The DNA of the CDR3 is TGCAGTGCTAGGAGGTCGGGACTAGTTACAGATACGCAGTATTTT. Its protein is CSARRSGLVTDTQYF.

J is TRBJ2-7 and V is TRBV29-1; tentatively, D is TRBD2 (6 bases). Germline V gene data show CDR1 as SQVTM and CDR2 as ANQGSEA. The CDR3 is 15 amino acids. V was shortened by 6 bases and J by 0 bases, with 18 bases between the two germline ends. CDR3 bases: TGCAGCGTCGGGAGAGGGGCCCTATCCTCCTACGAGCAGTACTTC. Amino acids: CSVGRGALSSYEQYF.

The chain has TRBV7-9 and TRBJ2-5, with 11 positions matching TRBD1. V shed 5 bases and J 11 bases; nucleotides not matched to a gene: 13. The CDR3 contains 15 residues. Germline loops: CDR1 SEHNR, CDR2 FQNEAQ (reference sequence). The chain's CDR3 is CASSIRGQGASEQYF. In nucleotides, the CDR3 is TGTGCCAGCAGCATACGCGGACAGGGGGCAAGTGAGCAGTACTTC. Complete variable domain (other parts from reference TRBV7-9 and TRBJ2-5): DTGVSQNPRHKITKRGQNVTFRCDPISEHNRLYWYRQTLGQGPEFLTYFQNEAQLEKSRLLSDRFSAERPKGSFSTLEIQRTEQGDSAMYLCASSIRGQGASEQYFGPGTRLLVL.

About this clonotype itself: It may be a read error: a sequence one base away is much more abundant. V is TRBV28 and J is TRBJ2-4; 10 bases match TRBD1. CDR1 and CDR2 (germline): MDHEN, SYDVKM. This CDR3 has 15 residues. Losses at the gene ends were 5 bases for V and 11 bases for J; bases not matched to a gene: 12. CDR3 DNA: TGTGCCAGCAGTCCACCGACAGGGGGCAAGAACGTTCAGTACTTC. This translates into CASSPPTGGKNVQYF.

Ten or more counts support this clonotype. This chain links TRBV11-2 with TRBJ1-2, with 7 bases lining up with TRBD1. The J segment lost 4 bases and the V segment lost 0 bases, leaving 11 bases of the junction unmatched. The CDR3 is 17 residues long. Germline V CDR1 and CDR2: SGHAT, FQNNGV. The CDR3, as DNA: TGTGCCAGCAGCTTAGACCCGACAGGGTTTGAGGGCTATGGCTACACCTTC. Translation gives CASSLDPTGFEGYGYTF.

This clonotype has a count of ten or more. V is TRBV20-1 and J is TRBJ2-5; 7 bases are shared with TRBD2. The CDR3 runs to 15 residues. V lost 1 base, J lost 7 bases, and 12 bases stayed unmatched. Germline CDR1 is DFQATT and CDR2 is SNEGSKA (reference sequence). In DNA form, the CDR3 reads TGCAGTGCTAGAGGTGCGGGGGAAATTCGGGTGACCCAGTACTTC. It codes for CSARGAGEIRVTQYF.

This clonotype was recorded at least ten times. The chain couples TRBV9 to TRBJ1-2; possible D gene TRBD1, 5 bases. Deletions cut 4 bases from V and 8 bases from J, with 15 bases between. The CDR3 spans 13 residues. CDR1 SGDLS and CDR2 YYNGEE come from the germline V gene. CDR3: CASSLVQGMGYTF. CDR3 DNA sequence: TGTGCCAGCAGCCTTGTGCAGGGAATGGGCTACACCTTC.

About this clonotype itself: A read error may explain this, as a much larger clone is one base away. V usage is TRBV5-6 and J usage is TRBJ1-1; a possible D gene is TRBD1 (5 bases). Per germline, CDR1 SGHDT and CDR2 YYEEEE. V was pared by 0 bases and J by 4 bases, with 19 bases between. The CDR3 runs to 17 residues. CDR3 loop: CASSLVGGEAGGTEAFF. The CDR3 DNA reads as TGTGCCAGCAGCTTGGTTGGGGGGGAGGCTGGCGGCACTGAAGCTTTCTTT.

This clonotype was seen repeatedly, ten times or more. This sequence joins TRBV27 and TRBJ2-3, with 9 bases fitting TRBD1. Germline V gene sequence: CDR1 MNHEY, CDR2 SMNVEV (reference sequence). The CDR3 is 15 amino acids. With 3 bases clipped from V and 4 bases from J, the junction kept 5 bases outside the gene matches. This CDR3 is CASSFGDRVPDTQYF. In nucleotides, the CDR3 is TGTGCCAGCAGTTTTGGGGACAGGGTCCCAGATACGCAGTATTTT.

This clonotype came up a few times. The chain couples TRBV7-2 to TRBJ1-6; D unclear. V shed 5 bases and J shed 0 bases, with 20 bases lying between them. This CDR3 region has 19 residues. Germline CDR1 SGHTA, CDR2 FQGNSA. CDR3 amino acids: CASSPNAGKGSSYNSPLHF. The CDR3 region has the DNA TGTGCCAGCAGCCCAAACGCGGGGAAGGGAAGCTCCTATAATTCACCCCTCCACTTT.

This clonotype was counted many times. This chain joins TRBV27 and TRBJ2-5; D gene unclear. Deletions cut 2 bases from V and 4 bases from J, with 8 bases between. The germline gives CDR1 MNHEY, CDR2 SMNVEV (reference sequence). The CDR3 sequence is 13 residues long. CDR3 sequence reads: CASSLIMGETQYF. As DNA, the CDR3 is TGTGCCAGCAGTTTAATAATGGGAGAGACCCAGTACTTC.

This clonotype was seen repeatedly, ten times or more. The rearrangement joins TRBV5-6 to TRBJ1-2; D remains ambiguous. The length of the CDR3 is 14 residues. Per the germline V gene, CDR1 is SGHDT and CDR2 is YYEEEE. The V end lost 0 bases, the J end lost 5 bases, and 11 bases lay between the germline ends. CDR3 region: CASSLAVELYGYTF. The CDR3 bases are TGTGCCAGCAGCTTGGCCGTGGAATTATATGGCTACACCTTC. Full variable domain (outside the CDR3, taken from reference TRBV5-6 and TRBJ1-2): DAGVTQSPTHLIKTRGQQVTLRCSPKSGHDTVSWYQQALGQGPQFIFQYYEEEERQRGNFPDRFSGHQFPNYSSELNVNALLLGDSALYLCASSLAVELYGYTFGSGTRLTVV.

In this sample, this clonotype turned up many times. This chain joins TRBV20-1 and TRBJ2-1; a possible D gene is TRBD2 (5 bases). V was trimmed by 3 bases and J by 8 bases, leaving 17 bases between them. The CDR3 runs to 14 residues. Looked up from germline, CDR1 is DFQATT and CDR2 is SNEGSKA (reference sequence). The CDR3 sequence: CSASHPGFSDEQFF. The CDR3 DNA sequence: TGCAGTGCTAGCCATCCGGGGTTCAGCGATGAGCAGTTCTTC.